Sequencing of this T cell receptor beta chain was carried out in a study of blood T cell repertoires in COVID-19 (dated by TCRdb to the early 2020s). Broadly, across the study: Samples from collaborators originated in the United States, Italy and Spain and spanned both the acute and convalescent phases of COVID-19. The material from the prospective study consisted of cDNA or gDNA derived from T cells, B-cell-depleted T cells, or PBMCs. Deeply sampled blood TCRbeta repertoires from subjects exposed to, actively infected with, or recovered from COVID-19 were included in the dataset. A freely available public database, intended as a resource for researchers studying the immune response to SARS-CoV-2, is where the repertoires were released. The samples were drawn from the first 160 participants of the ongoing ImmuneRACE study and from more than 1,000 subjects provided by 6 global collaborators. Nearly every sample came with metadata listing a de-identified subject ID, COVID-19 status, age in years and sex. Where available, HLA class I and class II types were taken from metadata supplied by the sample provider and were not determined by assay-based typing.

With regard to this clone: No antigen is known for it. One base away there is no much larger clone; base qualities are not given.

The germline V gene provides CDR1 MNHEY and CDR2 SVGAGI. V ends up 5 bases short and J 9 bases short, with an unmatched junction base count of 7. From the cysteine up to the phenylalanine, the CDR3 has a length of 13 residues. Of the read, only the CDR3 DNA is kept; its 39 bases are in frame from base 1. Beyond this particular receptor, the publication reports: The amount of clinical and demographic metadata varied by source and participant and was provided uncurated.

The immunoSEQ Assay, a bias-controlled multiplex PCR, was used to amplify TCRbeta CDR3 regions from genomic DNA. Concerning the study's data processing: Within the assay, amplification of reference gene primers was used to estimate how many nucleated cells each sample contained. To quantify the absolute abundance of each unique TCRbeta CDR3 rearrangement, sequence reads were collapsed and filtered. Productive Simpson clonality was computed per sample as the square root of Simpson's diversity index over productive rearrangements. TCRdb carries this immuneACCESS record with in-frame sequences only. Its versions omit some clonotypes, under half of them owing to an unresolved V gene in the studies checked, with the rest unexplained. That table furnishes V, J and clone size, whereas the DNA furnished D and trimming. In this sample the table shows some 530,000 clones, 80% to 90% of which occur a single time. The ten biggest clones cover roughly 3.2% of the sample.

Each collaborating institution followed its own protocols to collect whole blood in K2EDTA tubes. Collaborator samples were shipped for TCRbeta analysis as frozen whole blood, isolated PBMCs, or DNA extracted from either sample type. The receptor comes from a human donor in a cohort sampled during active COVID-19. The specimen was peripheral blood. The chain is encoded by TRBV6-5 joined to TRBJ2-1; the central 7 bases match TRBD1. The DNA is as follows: TGTGCCAGCAGTAAAAACAGGGGTGGTGAGCAGTTCTTC. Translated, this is CASSKNRGGEQFF.